This T cell receptor beta chain appears in the sequencing data of a study of T cell responses to AZD1222 COVID-19 vaccine (dated by TCRdb to the early 2020s). Describing the broader study: Because spike-specific TCR depth and breadth did not differ between the two schedules, AZD1222 recipients who got a second dose at roughly 4 weeks were pooled with those who got a second dose at roughly 12 weeks. A total of approximately 240 trial participants underwent TCR sequencing, of whom 207 received two doses of AZD1222 and about 25 received two doses of the MenACWY control vaccine. Trial participants were enrolled by age into 18-55, 56-69 and 70-plus year subgroups, with 148, 28 and 57 TCR-sequenced participants respectively.

Comments on this clone: No antigen is known for it. Per-base quality was not reported, and no clone a single base away is much larger than it.

V gives up 6 bases and J gives up 5 bases, and the segment between their germline ends measures 11 bases. CDR1 and CDR2, per the germline V gene (reference sequence), are MNHNY and SVGAGI. The CDR3 measures 12 amino acids from cysteine to phenylalanine. The entry retains the CDR3 DNA only, 36 bases that are in frame from base 1. The time point label, as the study defines it: baseline before first vaccination. Vaccinee samples were obtained from the UK trials COV001 and COV002, which included a single-blind randomized controlled phase 2/3 trial of AZD1222 (ChAdOx1 nCoV-19) in healthy adults. For TCRbeta chain sequencing, PBMC samples from trial participants were taken at day 0 and at day 28 after the second dose. Overall study results and their limits: Epitopes outside the regions mutated in the B.1.351 and B.1.1.7 variants were reportedly recognized by nearly half of the unique spike-specific TCRs. Because no day 14 peak-response samples were available, the repertoires could be characterized only after the peak T cell response. Conclusions about previously exposed vaccinees are limited, since just 6 or 7 AZD1222 recipients were seropositive for SARS-CoV-2 at baseline. CD4 TCRs associated with the vaccine covered the entire spike protein, and the dominant responses were in regions 160-218 and 743-854. Participants were mostly white British and included more females than males, and it was suggested by the authors that clonal diversity may have been underestimated. In the small 56-69-year group, the increase in depth fell short of significance, most likely because of low power. After two AZD1222 doses, both the breadth and the depth of spike-specific TCRs were significantly higher than at day 0 and than in MenACWY recipients.

The CDR3 regions of human TCRbeta chains were analyzed by immunosequencing. The authors' pipeline ran thus. TCRs in the repertoires were compared against a reference library of SARS-CoV-2-specific TCRs that had been generated with the MIRA antigen-specificity platform. Breadth was defined as the fraction of unique TCRs that were SARS-CoV-2-associated. Depth was defined as the fraction of total T cells that were SARS-CoV-2-associated. Using the MIRA data, each spike-specific TCR was mapped to the spike region that the TCR reacts to and placed in a CD4 or CD8 class. Log10-transformed breadth and depth values were compared by one-way ANOVA with Sidak's multiple comparisons tests. TCRdb's version of the immuneACCESS table is confined to in-frame rearrangements and falls short of the full clone set. An unresolved V gene accounts for under half of the shortfall where checked; the remainder is of unknown origin. Clone size and V and J calls were adopted from that table, with D and trimming inferred from the DNA. This sample gives 120,000 to 150,000 clones in total; approximately 90% of them show up just once. The ten largest clones represent just over 5.5% of the sample.

The receptor comes from an adult in good health. The sequencing here drew on peripheral blood, taken on day 0 of AZD1222 vaccination. This chain is built from TRBV6-6 and TRBJ2-7; the D segment could be TRBD1, given 6 matching bases. The DNA is TGTGCCAGCAGCGGACAGAGGAACGAGCAGTACTTC. Its translation reads: CASSGQRNEQYF.